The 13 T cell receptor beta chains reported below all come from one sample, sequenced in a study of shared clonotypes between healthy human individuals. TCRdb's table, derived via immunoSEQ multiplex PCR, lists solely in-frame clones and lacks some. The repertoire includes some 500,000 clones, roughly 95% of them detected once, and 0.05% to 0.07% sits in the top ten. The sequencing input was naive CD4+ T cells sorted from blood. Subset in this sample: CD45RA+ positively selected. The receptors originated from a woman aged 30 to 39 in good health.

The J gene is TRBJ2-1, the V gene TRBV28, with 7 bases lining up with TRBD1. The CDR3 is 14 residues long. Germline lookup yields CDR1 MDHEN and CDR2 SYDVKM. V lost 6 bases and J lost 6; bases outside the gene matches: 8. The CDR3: CASSKLTGINEQFF. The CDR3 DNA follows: TGTGCCAGCAGCAAATTGACAGGGATCAATGAGCAGTTCTTC.

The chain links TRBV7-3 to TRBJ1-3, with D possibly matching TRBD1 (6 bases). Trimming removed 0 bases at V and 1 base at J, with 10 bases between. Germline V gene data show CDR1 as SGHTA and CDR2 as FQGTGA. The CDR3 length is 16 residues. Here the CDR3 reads CASSLTGARSGNTIYF. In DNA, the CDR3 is TGTGCCAGCAGCTTAACGGGGGCCCGATCTGGAAACACCATATATTTT.

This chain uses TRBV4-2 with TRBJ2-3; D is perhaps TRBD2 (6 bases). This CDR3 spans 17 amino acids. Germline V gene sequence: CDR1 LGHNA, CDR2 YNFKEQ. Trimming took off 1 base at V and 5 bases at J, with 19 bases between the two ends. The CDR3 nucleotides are TGTGCCAGCAGCCAAGTCCATAATAGCGGTCGAGAAGATACGCAGTATTTT. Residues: CASSQVHNSGREDTQYF.

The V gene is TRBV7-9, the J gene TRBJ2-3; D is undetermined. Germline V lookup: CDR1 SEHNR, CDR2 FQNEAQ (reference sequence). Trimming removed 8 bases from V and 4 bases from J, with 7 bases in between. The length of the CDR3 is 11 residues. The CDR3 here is CASRGADTQYF. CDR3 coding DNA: TGTGCCAGCCGTGGGGCAGATACGCAGTATTTT. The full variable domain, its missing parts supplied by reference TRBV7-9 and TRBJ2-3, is DTGVSQNPRHKITKRGQNVTFRCDPISEHNRLYWYRQTLGQGPEFLTYFQNEAQLEKSRLLSDRFSAERPKGSFSTLEIQRTEQGDSAMYLCASRGADTQYFGPGTRLTVL.

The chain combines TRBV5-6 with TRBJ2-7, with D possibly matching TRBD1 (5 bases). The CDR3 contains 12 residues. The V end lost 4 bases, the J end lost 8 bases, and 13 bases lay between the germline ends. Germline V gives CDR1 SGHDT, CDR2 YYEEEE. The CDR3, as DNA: TGTGCCAGCAGCCTTGGGGCCTATCAGCAGTACTTC. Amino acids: CASSLGAYQQYF. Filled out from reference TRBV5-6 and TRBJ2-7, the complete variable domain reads DAGVTQSPTHLIKTRGQQVTLRCSPKSGHDTVSWYQQALGQGPQFIFQYYEEEERQRGNFPDRFSGHQFPNYSSELNVNALLLGDSALYLCASSLGAYQQYFGPGTRLTVT.

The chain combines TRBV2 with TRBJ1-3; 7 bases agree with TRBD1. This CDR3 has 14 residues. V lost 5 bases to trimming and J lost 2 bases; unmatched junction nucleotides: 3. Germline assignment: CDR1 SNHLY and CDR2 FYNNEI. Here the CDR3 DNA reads TGTGCCAGCAGTCTCAGGGGGGCTGGAAACACCATATATTTT. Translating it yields CASSLRGAGNTIYF.

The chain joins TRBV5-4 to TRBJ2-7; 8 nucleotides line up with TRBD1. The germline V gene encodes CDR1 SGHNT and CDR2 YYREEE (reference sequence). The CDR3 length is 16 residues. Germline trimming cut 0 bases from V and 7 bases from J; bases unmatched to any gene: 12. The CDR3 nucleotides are TGTGCCAGCAGCTTGGGGGGCAACCAGGGGGCGGAAGAGCAGTACTTC. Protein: CASSLGGNQGAEEQYF.

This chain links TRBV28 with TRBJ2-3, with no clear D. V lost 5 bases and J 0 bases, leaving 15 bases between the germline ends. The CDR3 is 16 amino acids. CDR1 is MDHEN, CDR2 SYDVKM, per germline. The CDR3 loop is CASSPRSGVSTDTQYF. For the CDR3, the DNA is TGTGCCAGCAGTCCCAGATCTGGGGTTAGCACAGATACGCAGTATTTT.

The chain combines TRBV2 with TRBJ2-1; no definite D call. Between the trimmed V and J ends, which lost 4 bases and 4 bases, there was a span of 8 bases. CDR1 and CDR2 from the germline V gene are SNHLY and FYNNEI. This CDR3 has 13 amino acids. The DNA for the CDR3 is TGTGCCAGCAGTGTTGAGGAGTACAATGAGCAGTTCTTC. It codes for CASSVEEYNEQFF.

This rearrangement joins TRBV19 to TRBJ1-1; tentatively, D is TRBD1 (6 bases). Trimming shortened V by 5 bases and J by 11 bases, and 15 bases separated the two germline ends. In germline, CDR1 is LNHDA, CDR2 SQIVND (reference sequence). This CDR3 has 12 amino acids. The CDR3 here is CASSRQNRAAFF. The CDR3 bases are TGTGCCAGTAGTCGGCAGAACAGGGCGGCTTTCTTT.

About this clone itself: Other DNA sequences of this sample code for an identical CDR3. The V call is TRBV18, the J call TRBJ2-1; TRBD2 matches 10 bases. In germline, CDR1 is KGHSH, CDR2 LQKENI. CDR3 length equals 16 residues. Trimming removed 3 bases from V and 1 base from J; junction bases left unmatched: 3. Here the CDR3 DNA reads TGTGCCAGCTCACCCCGGACTAGCGGATCCTACAATGAGCAGTTCTTC. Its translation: CASSPRTSGSYNEQFF.

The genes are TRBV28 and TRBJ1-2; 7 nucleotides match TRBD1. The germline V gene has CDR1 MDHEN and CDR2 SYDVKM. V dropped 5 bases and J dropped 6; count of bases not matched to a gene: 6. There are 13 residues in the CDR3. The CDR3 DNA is TGTGCCAGCAGTCGATCGACAGGGCATGGCTACACCTTC. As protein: CASSRSTGHGYTF.

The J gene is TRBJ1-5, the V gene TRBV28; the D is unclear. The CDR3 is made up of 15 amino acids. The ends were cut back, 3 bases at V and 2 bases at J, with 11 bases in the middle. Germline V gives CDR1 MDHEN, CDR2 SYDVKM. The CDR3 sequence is CASSFLLRGNQPQHF. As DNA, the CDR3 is TGTGCCAGCAGTTTTCTATTACGGGGCAATCAGCCCCAGCATTTT.